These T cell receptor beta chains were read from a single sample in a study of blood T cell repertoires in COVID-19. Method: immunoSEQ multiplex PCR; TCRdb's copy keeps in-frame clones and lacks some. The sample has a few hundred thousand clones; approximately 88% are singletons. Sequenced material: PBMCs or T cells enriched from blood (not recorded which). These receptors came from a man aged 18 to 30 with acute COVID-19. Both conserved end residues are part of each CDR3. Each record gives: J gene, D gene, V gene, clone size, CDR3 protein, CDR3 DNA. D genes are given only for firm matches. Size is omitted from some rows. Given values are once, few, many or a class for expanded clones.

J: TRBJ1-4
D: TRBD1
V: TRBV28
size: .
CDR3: CASRPARGPYEKLFF
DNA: TGTGCCAGCAGGCCAGCTAGGGGGCCTTATGAAAAACTGTTTTTT

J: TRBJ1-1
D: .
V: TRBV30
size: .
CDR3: CAWSSPRGRNTEAFF
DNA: TGTGCCTGGAGTAGCCCGCGAGGGAGGAACACTGAAGCTTTCTTT

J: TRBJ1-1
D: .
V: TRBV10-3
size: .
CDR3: CAISGSGDTNTEAFF
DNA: TGTGCCATCAGTGGGTCGGGGGACACGAACACTGAAGCTTTCTTT

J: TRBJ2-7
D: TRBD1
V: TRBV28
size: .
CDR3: CASSLVGQESHEQYF
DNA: TGTGCCAGCAGTTTGGTAGGACAGGAGTCTCACGAGCAGTACTTC

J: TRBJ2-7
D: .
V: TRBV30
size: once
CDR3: CAWSVSTVLEQYF
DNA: TGTGCCTGGAGTGTATCTACCGTTCTCGAGCAGTACTTC

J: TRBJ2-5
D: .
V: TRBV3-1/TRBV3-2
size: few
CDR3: CASRATGSQETQYF
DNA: TGTGCCAGCAGAGCTACAGGGTCCCAAGAGACCCAGTACTTC

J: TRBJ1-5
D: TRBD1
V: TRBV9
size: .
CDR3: CASSVQGAPGQPQHF
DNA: TGTGCCAGCAGCGTACAGGGGGCCCCTGGGCAGCCCCAGCATTTT

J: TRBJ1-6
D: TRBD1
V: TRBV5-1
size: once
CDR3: CASSLDGVGQGKNSPLHF
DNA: TGCGCCAGCAGCTTGGATGGTGTGGGACAGGGGAAGAATTCACCCCTCCACTTT

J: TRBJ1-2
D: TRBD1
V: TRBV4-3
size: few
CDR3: CASSQAVKGQDGYTF
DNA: TGCGCCAGCAGCCAAGCTGTAAAGGGACAGGATGGCTACACCTTC

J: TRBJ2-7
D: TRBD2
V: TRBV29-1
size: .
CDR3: CSVGTSGYYEQYF
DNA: TGCAGCGTTGGGACTAGCGGTTACTACGAGCAGTACTTC

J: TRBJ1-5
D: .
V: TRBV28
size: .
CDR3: CASRPAGAADNQPQHF
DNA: TGTGCCAGCAGACCGGCGGGGGCAGCCGATAATCAGCCCCAGCATTTT

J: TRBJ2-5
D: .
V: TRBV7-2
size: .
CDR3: CASSLFVSLQETQYF
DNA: TGTGCCAGCAGCTTATTTGTCAGTCTTCAAGAGACCCAGTACTTC

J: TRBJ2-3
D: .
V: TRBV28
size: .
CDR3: CASSLDRPSTDTQYF
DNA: TGTGCCAGCAGTTTAGACAGGCCCTCGACAGATACGCAGTATTTT

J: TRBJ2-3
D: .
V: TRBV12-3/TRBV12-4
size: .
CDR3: CASSSGEDTQYF
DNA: TGTGCCAGCAGTTCAGGGGAAGATACGCAGTATTTT

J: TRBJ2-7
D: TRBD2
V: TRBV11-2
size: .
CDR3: CASSQEVAGVEQYF
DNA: TGTGCCAGCAGCCAAGAGGTAGCGGGAGTTGAGCAGTACTTC

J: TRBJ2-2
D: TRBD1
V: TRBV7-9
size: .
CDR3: CASSLTPPDRGAGELFF
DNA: TGTGCCAGCAGCTTAACCCCCCCGGACAGGGGCGCCGGGGAGCTGTTTTTT

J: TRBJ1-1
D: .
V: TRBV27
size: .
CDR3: CASSPAAASPNTEAFF
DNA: TGTGCCAGCAGCCCGGCGGCAGCGAGTCCTAACACTGAAGCTTTCTTT

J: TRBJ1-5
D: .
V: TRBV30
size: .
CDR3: CACSGHGNQPQHF
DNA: TGTGCCTGTTCAGGGCACGGGAATCAGCCCCAGCATTTT

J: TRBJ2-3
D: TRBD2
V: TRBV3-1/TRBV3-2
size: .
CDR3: CASSQDGSGVGDTQYF
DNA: TGTGCCAGCAGCCAAGATGGAAGCGGGGTGGGTGATACGCAGTATTTT

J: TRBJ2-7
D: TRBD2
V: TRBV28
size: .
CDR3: CASSLWGTSGSYEQYF
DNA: TGTGCCAGCAGTCTCTGGGGGACTAGCGGCTCCTACGAGCAGTACTTC

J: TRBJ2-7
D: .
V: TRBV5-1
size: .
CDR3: CASSFRGNYEQYF
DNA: TGCGCCAGCAGCTTTCGGGGGAACTACGAGCAGTACTTC

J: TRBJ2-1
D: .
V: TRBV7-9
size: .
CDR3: CASSLAGGGRAHNEQFF
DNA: TGTGCCAGCAGCTTAGCAGGAGGGGGCAGGGCCCACAATGAGCAGTTCTTC

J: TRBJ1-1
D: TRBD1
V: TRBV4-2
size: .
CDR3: CASSQKTGANTEAFF
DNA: TGTGCCAGCAGCCAGAAGACAGGGGCGAACACTGAAGCTTTCTTT

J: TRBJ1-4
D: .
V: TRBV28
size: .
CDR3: CASGLGLSATNEKLFF
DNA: TGTGCCAGCGGGTTGGGCCTTTCCGCAACTAATGAAAAACTGTTTTTT

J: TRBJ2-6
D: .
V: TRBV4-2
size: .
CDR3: CASSQETTVSGANVLTF
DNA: TGTGCCAGCAGCCAAGAGACGACAGTCTCTGGGGCCAACGTCCTGACTTTC

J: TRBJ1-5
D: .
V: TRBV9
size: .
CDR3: CASSVQGNQPQHF
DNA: TGTGCCAGCAGCGTGCAGGGAAATCAGCCCCAGCATTTT

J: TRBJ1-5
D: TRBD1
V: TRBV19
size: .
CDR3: CASSGVTGTVNQPQHF
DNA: TGTGCCAGTAGTGGGGTCACCGGGACAGTAAATCAGCCCCAGCATTTT

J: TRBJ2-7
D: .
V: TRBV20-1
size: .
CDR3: CSARTYYEQYF
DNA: TGCAGTGCTAGGACTTATTACGAGCAGTACTTC

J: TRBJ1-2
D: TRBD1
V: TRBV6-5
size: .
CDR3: CASSYSTPGGPDGYTF
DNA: TGTGCCAGCAGTTACTCGACGCCAGGGGGTCCGGATGGCTACACCTTC

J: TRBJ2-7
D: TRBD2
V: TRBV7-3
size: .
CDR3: CASNLGGGPLAPHRFEQYF
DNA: TGTGCCAGCAACCTCGGGGGGGGGCCCCTGGCACCTCATCGCTTCGAGCAGTACTTC

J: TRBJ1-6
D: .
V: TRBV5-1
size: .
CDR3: CASSPQTGYSYNSPLHF
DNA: TGCGCCAGCAGCCCACAGACAGGATACTCCTATAATTCACCCCTCCACTTT

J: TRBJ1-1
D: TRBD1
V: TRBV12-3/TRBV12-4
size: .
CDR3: CASSGGGNTEAFF
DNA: TGTGCCAGCAGCGGAGGGGGCAACACTGAAGCTTTCTTT

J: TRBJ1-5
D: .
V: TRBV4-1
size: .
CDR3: CASSQSEVGSQPQHF
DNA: TGCGCCAGCAGCCAATCTGAAGTAGGGAGTCAGCCCCAGCATTTT

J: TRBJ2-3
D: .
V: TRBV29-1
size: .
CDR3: CSTRSGGTDTQYF
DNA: TGCAGCACTCGAAGTGGTGGCACAGATACGCAGTATTTT

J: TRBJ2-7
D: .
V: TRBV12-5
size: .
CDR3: CASGSPIQREQYF
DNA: TGTGCTAGTGGTTCTCCGATCCAGCGCGAGCAGTACTTC

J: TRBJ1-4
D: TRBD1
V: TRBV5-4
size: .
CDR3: CASSLKGQGSLNEKLFF
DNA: TGTGCCAGCAGCTTGAAGGGACAGGGGTCCCTTAATGAAAAACTGTTTTTT

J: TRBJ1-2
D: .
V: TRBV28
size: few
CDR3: CASSSRGNGYTF
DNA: TGTGCCAGCAGTTCCAGGGGAAATGGCTACACCTTC

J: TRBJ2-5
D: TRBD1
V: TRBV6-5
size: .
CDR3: CASRGTAYQETQYF
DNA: TGTGCCAGCAGGGGGACAGCGTACCAAGAGACCCAGTACTTC

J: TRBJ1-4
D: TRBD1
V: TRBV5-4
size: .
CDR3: CASSQGGSSEKLFF
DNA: TGTGCCAGCAGCCAAGGGGGCAGCAGTGAAAAACTGTTTTTT

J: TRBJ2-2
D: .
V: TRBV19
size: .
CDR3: CASSIDLAEGTGELFF
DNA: TGTGCCAGTAGTATAGATTTAGCGGAGGGTACCGGGGAGCTGTTTTTT

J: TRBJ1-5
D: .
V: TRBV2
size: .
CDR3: CASRGGAWEQPQHF
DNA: TGTGCCAGCAGGGGGGGGGCTTGGGAGCAGCCCCAGCATTTT

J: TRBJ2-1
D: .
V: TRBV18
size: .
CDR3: CASSLHKSGHIYNEQFF
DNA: TGTGCCAGCTCACTACACAAATCGGGACATATCTACAATGAGCAGTTCTTC

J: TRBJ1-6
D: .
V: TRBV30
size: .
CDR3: CARNTGQWYSPLHF
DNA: TGTGCCAGGAACACGGGACAATGGTATTCACCCCTCCACTTT

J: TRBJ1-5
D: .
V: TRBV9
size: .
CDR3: CASSVGMDRNQPQHF
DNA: TGTGCCAGCAGCGTAGGTATGGACAGAAATCAGCCCCAGCATTTT

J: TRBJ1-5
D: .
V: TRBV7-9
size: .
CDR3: CASSQGSNQPQHF
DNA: TGTGCCAGTTCTCAGGGGAGCAATCAGCCCCAGCATTTT

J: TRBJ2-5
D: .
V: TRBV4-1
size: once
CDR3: CASSQGRETQYF
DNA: TGCGCCAGCAGCCAAGGTAGAGAGACCCAGTACTTC